A selection of T cell receptor beta chains follows, all from one sample in a study of blood T cell repertoires in COVID-19. Here immunoSEQ multiplex PCR was the method, and the copy in TCRdb shows in-frame clones only, minus some. This sample has roughly 110,000 clones, with almost 85% found just once. The sequenced material came from peripheral blood. These receptors came from a human donor in a cohort sampled during active COVID-19. The CDR3 runs from the conserved cysteine through the conserved F or W. Fields, in order: clone size, J gene, D gene, CDR3 length, V gene, CDR3 DNA, CDR3 protein. A D gene is named only where the DNA matches it firmly. The size field is filled for only some rows; it gives once, few, many or a size class.

clone size: .; J gene: TRBJ2-5; D gene: TRBD2; CDR3 length: 15; V gene: TRBV24-1; CDR3 DNA: TGTGCCACCAGTGAAACGGGGGGGTTGCGAGAGACCCAGTACTTC; CDR3 protein: CATSETGGLRETQYF
clone size: .; J gene: TRBJ1-6; D gene: .; CDR3 length: 15; V gene: TRBV3-1/TRBV3-2; CDR3 DNA: TGTGCCAGCAGCCAATCCCGGGATTATAATTCACCCCTCCACTTT; CDR3 protein: CASSQSRDYNSPLHF
clone size: .; J gene: TRBJ1-2; D gene: .; CDR3 length: 16; V gene: TRBV28; CDR3 DNA: TGTGCCAGCAGCCTAGGGGGGGCAGGAGGAATCTATGGCTACACCTTC; CDR3 protein: CASSLGGAGGIYGYTF
clone size: many; J gene: TRBJ1-3; D gene: .; CDR3 length: 15; V gene: TRBV9; CDR3 DNA: TGTGCCAGCAGCGTAGAGGGGAACTCTGGAAACACCATATATTTT; CDR3 protein: CASSVEGNSGNTIYF
clone size: few; J gene: TRBJ2-1; D gene: TRBD2; CDR3 length: 15; V gene: TRBV4-3; CDR3 DNA: TGCGCCAGCAGCCAAGGGGGGACTACCAACGTTGAGCAGTTCTTC; CDR3 protein: CASSQGGTTNVEQFF
clone size: few; J gene: TRBJ1-2; D gene: .; CDR3 length: 9; V gene: TRBV20-1; CDR3 DNA: TGCAGTGCTCCCGATGGCTACACCTTC; CDR3 protein: CSAPDGYTF
clone size: .; J gene: TRBJ2-7; D gene: .; CDR3 length: 13; V gene: TRBV6-2/TRBV6-3; CDR3 DNA: TGTGCCAGCAGTTACTTTGGTAGCGGCGAGCAGTACTTC; CDR3 protein: CASSYFGSGEQYF
clone size: .; J gene: TRBJ1-5; D gene: TRBD1; CDR3 length: 15; V gene: TRBV28; CDR3 DNA: TGTGCCAGCAGTTCGGGACAGGGGATAAATCAGCCCCAGCATTTT; CDR3 protein: CASSSGQGINQPQHF
clone size: .; J gene: TRBJ2-5; D gene: .; CDR3 length: 15; V gene: TRBV10-3; CDR3 DNA: TGTGCCATCAGTGAGTCCAGAGCGAGGCGGGAGACCCAGTACTTC; CDR3 protein: CAISESRARRETQYF
clone size: .; J gene: TRBJ2-1; D gene: .; CDR3 length: 15; V gene: TRBV28; CDR3 DNA: TGTGCCAGCAGAACGACTAGACCGACGGACAATGAGCAGTTCTTC; CDR3 protein: CASRTTRPTDNEQFF
clone size: few; J gene: TRBJ1-6; D gene: .; CDR3 length: 14; V gene: TRBV3-1/TRBV3-2; CDR3 DNA: TGTGCCAGCAGCCATTCCCCATCCAATTCACCCCTCCACTTT; CDR3 protein: CASSHSPSNSPLHF
clone size: .; J gene: TRBJ1-1; D gene: .; CDR3 length: 15; V gene: TRBV6-1; CDR3 DNA: TGTGCCAGCAACCCGAACCTCAGGGAGAACACTGAAGCTTTCTTT; CDR3 protein: CASNPNLRENTEAFF
clone size: few; J gene: TRBJ2-7; D gene: TRBD2; CDR3 length: 19; V gene: TRBV7-2; CDR3 DNA: TGTGCCAGCAGCCCAAACCCCACAGCTGCGGGAGGGGCCTCCTACGAGCAGTACTTC; CDR3 protein: CASSPNPTAAGGASYEQYF
clone size: .; J gene: TRBJ1-1; D gene: .; CDR3 length: 13; V gene: TRBV30; CDR3 DNA: TGTGCCTGGAGCCACACCTCCGGGACTGAAGCTTTCTTT; CDR3 protein: CAWSHTSGTEAFF
clone size: few; J gene: TRBJ1-2; D gene: .; CDR3 length: 14; V gene: TRBV30; CDR3 DNA: TGTGCCTGGAGTTCCAGTGGGACACAATATGGCTACACCTTC; CDR3 protein: CAWSSSGTQYGYTF
clone size: .; J gene: TRBJ2-1; D gene: TRBD1; CDR3 length: 15; V gene: TRBV6-5; CDR3 DNA: TGTGCCGGCCGAAAGCCAGGGGGCTACTACAATGAGCAGTTCTTC; CDR3 protein: CAGRKPGGYYNEQFF
clone size: .; J gene: TRBJ1-1; D gene: .; CDR3 length: 13; V gene: TRBV12-3/TRBV12-4; CDR3 DNA: TGTGCCAGCAACGTGGACAGGAACACTGAAGCTTTCTTT; CDR3 protein: CASNVDRNTEAFF
clone size: .; J gene: TRBJ2-2; D gene: .; CDR3 length: 12; V gene: TRBV27; CDR3 DNA: TGTGCCAGCAGACCACTAGCCGGGGAGCTGTTTTTT; CDR3 protein: CASRPLAGELFF
clone size: .; J gene: TRBJ2-5; D gene: TRBD2; CDR3 length: 15; V gene: TRBV7-7; CDR3 DNA: TGTGCTAGCAGCTTAGGACTAGCGGGAGGGGAGACCCAGTACTTC; CDR3 protein: CASSLGLAGGETQYF
clone size: .; J gene: TRBJ2-3; D gene: TRBD2; CDR3 length: 16; V gene: TRBV2; CDR3 DNA: TGTGCCAGCATCTTATTGGGGAGCGGGATCACAGATACGCAGTATTTT; CDR3 protein: CASILLGSGITDTQYF
clone size: .; J gene: TRBJ1-2; D gene: TRBD1; CDR3 length: 13; V gene: TRBV7-2; CDR3 DNA: TGTGCCAGCAGCCTCCGGGACAGACGAGGCTACACCTTC; CDR3 protein: CASSLRDRRGYTF
clone size: .; J gene: TRBJ1-5; D gene: .; CDR3 length: 13; V gene: TRBV19; CDR3 DNA: TGTGCCAGTGGAGGGACTTTACATCAGCCCCAGCATTTT; CDR3 protein: CASGGTLHQPQHF
clone size: .; J gene: TRBJ2-1; D gene: TRBD2; CDR3 length: 15; V gene: TRBV5-1; CDR3 DNA: TGCGCCAGCAGCTTGGGACTAGCGGGAGGCCATGAGCAGTTCTTC; CDR3 protein: CASSLGLAGGHEQFF
clone size: .; J gene: TRBJ1-4; D gene: .; CDR3 length: 12; V gene: TRBV2; CDR3 DNA: TGTGCCAGGGCGGCAACTAATGAAAAACTGTTTTTT; CDR3 protein: CARAATNEKLFF
clone size: .; J gene: TRBJ2-5; D gene: .; CDR3 length: 15; V gene: TRBV27; CDR3 DNA: TGTGCCAGCAGTCCGGCCGGGGGTGTGGGGGAGACCCAGTACTTC; CDR3 protein: CASSPAGGVGETQYF
clone size: .; J gene: TRBJ2-3; D gene: .; CDR3 length: 14; V gene: TRBV5-1; CDR3 DNA: TGCGCCAGCAGCCGTTCACAGTACACAGATACGCAGTATTTT; CDR3 protein: CASSRSQYTDTQYF
clone size: .; J gene: TRBJ2-2; D gene: .; CDR3 length: 17; V gene: TRBV19; CDR3 DNA: TGTGCCAGTAGTAAGCCCAGGGGCCAGGGATACACCGGGGAGCTGTTTTTT; CDR3 protein: CASSKPRGQGYTGELFF
clone size: .; J gene: TRBJ2-1; D gene: .; CDR3 length: 16; V gene: TRBV7-2; CDR3 DNA: TGTGCCAGCAGCCCCGGGAGCGGGTGGAATAACAATGAGCAGTTCTTC; CDR3 protein: CASSPGSGWNNNEQFF
clone size: few; J gene: TRBJ2-5; D gene: .; CDR3 length: 13; V gene: TRBV6-2/TRBV6-3; CDR3 DNA: TGTGCCAGCAGTTACACGGGTTTGGAGACCCAGTACTTC; CDR3 protein: CASSYTGLETQYF
clone size: .; J gene: TRBJ1-6; D gene: .; CDR3 length: 14; V gene: TRBV27; CDR3 DNA: TGTGCCAGCAGGGCGGCTATGGGTGACTCACCCCTCCACTTT; CDR3 protein: CASRAAMGDSPLHF
clone size: once; J gene: TRBJ2-5; D gene: .; CDR3 length: 15; V gene: TRBV11-2; CDR3 DNA: TGTGCCAGCAGCTTTCAGGGTAGGAGTCAAGAGACCCAGTACTTC; CDR3 protein: CASSFQGRSQETQYF
clone size: .; J gene: TRBJ1-4; D gene: .; CDR3 length: 12; V gene: TRBV25-1; CDR3 DNA: TGTGCCAGCAGAGGGGGTGGTGAAAAACTGTTTTTT; CDR3 protein: CASRGGGEKLFF
clone size: once; J gene: TRBJ1-2; D gene: .; CDR3 length: 13; V gene: TRBV5-1; CDR3 DNA: TGCGCCAGCAGCTCCGGGGGGTACTATGGCTACACCTTC; CDR3 protein: CASSSGGYYGYTF
clone size: .; J gene: TRBJ2-1; D gene: .; CDR3 length: 17; V gene: TRBV19; CDR3 DNA: TGTGCCAGTAGTACTTTTGGAAGGGGGAGAACCTACAATGAGCAGTTCTTC; CDR3 protein: CASSTFGRGRTYNEQFF
clone size: once; J gene: TRBJ2-5; D gene: .; CDR3 length: 15; V gene: TRBV6-5; CDR3 DNA: TGTGCCAGCAGCCCATTACTCGGGTCGGCGGAGACCCAGTACTTC; CDR3 protein: CASSPLLGSAETQYF
clone size: .; J gene: TRBJ2-2; D gene: TRBD2; CDR3 length: 16; V gene: TRBV7-9; CDR3 DNA: TGTGCCAGCAGCCCCCAAGCGGGAGTGAGCACCGGGGAGCTGTTTTTT; CDR3 protein: CASSPQAGVSTGELFF
clone size: .; J gene: TRBJ1-4; D gene: TRBD1; CDR3 length: 15; V gene: TRBV6-5; CDR3 DNA: TGTGCCAGCAGTTATTCGACAGGGAAGAGTGAAAAACTGTTTTTT; CDR3 protein: CASSYSTGKSEKLFF
clone size: .; J gene: TRBJ2-3; D gene: TRBD2; CDR3 length: 16; V gene: TRBV7-2; CDR3 DNA: TGTGCCAGCAGCGACCGACTAGCGGGGACAGCGGATACGCAGTATTTT; CDR3 protein: CASSDRLAGTADTQYF
clone size: .; J gene: TRBJ2-3; D gene: TRBD2; CDR3 length: 18; V gene: TRBV18; CDR3 DNA: TGTGCCAGCTCACCTCCCGGCGGGGGGCGGCGGAGCACAGATACGCAGTATTTT; CDR3 protein: CASSPPGGGRRSTDTQYF
clone size: .; J gene: TRBJ1-5; D gene: .; CDR3 length: 13; V gene: TRBV6-6; CDR3 DNA: TGTGCCAGCAGTATAGGAGCCAATCAGCCCCAGCATTTT; CDR3 protein: CASSIGANQPQHF
clone size: .; J gene: TRBJ1-2; D gene: .; CDR3 length: 14; V gene: TRBV28; CDR3 DNA: TGTGCCAGCAGTCGACAGAGCCTCCTGGGTGGCTACACCTTC; CDR3 protein: CASSRQSLLGGYTF
clone size: .; J gene: TRBJ2-3; D gene: TRBD1; CDR3 length: 15; V gene: TRBV5-1; CDR3 DNA: TGCGCCAGCAGCCGTCGGACAGGGGGTTCTGATACGCAGTATTTT; CDR3 protein: CASSRRTGGSDTQYF
clone size: .; J gene: TRBJ2-1; D gene: TRBD1; CDR3 length: 20; V gene: TRBV24-1; CDR3 DNA: TGTGCCACCAGTGATGTACAGGGGGCTGTTGGAGCCCAAAAACCCAATGAGCAGTTCTTC; CDR3 protein: CATSDVQGAVGAQKPNEQFF
clone size: .; J gene: TRBJ1-1; D gene: .; CDR3 length: 14; V gene: TRBV7-9; CDR3 DNA: TGTGCCAGCAGCCTTCAGGGTTTAAACACTGAAGCTTTCTTT; CDR3 protein: CASSLQGLNTEAFF
clone size: .; J gene: TRBJ1-1; D gene: TRBD1; CDR3 length: 14; V gene: TRBV28; CDR3 DNA: TGTGCCAGCAGGAGACAGGGCCCTAACACTGAAGCTTTCTTT; CDR3 protein: CASRRQGPNTEAFF
clone size: .; J gene: TRBJ2-5; D gene: TRBD1; CDR3 length: 13; V gene: TRBV30; CDR3 DNA: TGTGCCTGGCTTACAGGGGGCGGAGAGACCCAGTACTTC; CDR3 protein: CAWLTGGGETQYF
clone size: .; J gene: TRBJ2-3; D gene: TRBD1; CDR3 length: 19; V gene: TRBV19; CDR3 DNA: TGTGCCAGTAGTATGATAGGGACAGGGGGCGAGGTTAGCACAGATACGCAGTATTTT; CDR3 protein: CASSMIGTGGEVSTDTQYF
clone size: once; J gene: TRBJ2-3; D gene: .; CDR3 length: 11; V gene: TRBV27; CDR3 DNA: TGTGCCAGCAGCACGGGTAGTACGCAGTATTTT; CDR3 protein: CASSTGSTQYF
clone size: .; J gene: TRBJ2-7; D gene: .; CDR3 length: 15; V gene: TRBV5-4; CDR3 DNA: TGTGCCAGCAGCTTGCAGGGTCCCATTACCTACGAGCAGTACTTC; CDR3 protein: CASSLQGPITYEQYF
clone size: .; J gene: TRBJ2-1; D gene: .; CDR3 length: 15; V gene: TRBV6-2/TRBV6-3; CDR3 DNA: TGTGCCAGCAGTTACTCGTTAACTAGCCAGAATGAGCAGTTCTTC; CDR3 protein: CASSYSLTSQNEQFF
clone size: once; J gene: TRBJ2-1; D gene: .; CDR3 length: 14; V gene: TRBV7-2; CDR3 DNA: TGTGCCAGCAGCTTAGGGGGAGGATACAATGAGCAGTTCTTC; CDR3 protein: CASSLGGGYNEQFF
clone size: .; J gene: TRBJ1-2; D gene: .; CDR3 length: 15; V gene: TRBV18; CDR3 DNA: TGTGCCAGCTCCCCTCCTAGGGACATAAACTATGGCTACACCTTC; CDR3 protein: CASSPPRDINYGYTF
clone size: .; J gene: TRBJ1-3; D gene: .; CDR3 length: 15; V gene: TRBV7-8; CDR3 DNA: TGTGCCAGCAGCTTAGGCGGAGCCTCTGGAAACACCATATATTTT; CDR3 protein: CASSLGGASGNTIYF
clone size: .; J gene: TRBJ2-7; D gene: TRBD1; CDR3 length: 15; V gene: TRBV19; CDR3 DNA: TGTGCCAGTAGGGAGACAGGGGGCCAGACCTACGAGCAGTACTTC; CDR3 protein: CASRETGGQTYEQYF
clone size: .; J gene: TRBJ2-1; D gene: TRBD2; CDR3 length: 13; V gene: TRBV27; CDR3 DNA: TGTGCCAGCAGGGGCGGCGGGGGAGGGGAGCAGTTCTTC; CDR3 protein: CASRGGGGGEQFF
clone size: .; J gene: TRBJ2-1; D gene: .; CDR3 length: 13; V gene: TRBV12-3/TRBV12-4; CDR3 DNA: TGTGCCAGCAGTTTCGGACAGTACAATGAGCAGTTCTTC; CDR3 protein: CASSFGQYNEQFF
clone size: .; J gene: TRBJ1-3; D gene: .; CDR3 length: 17; V gene: TRBV6-6; CDR3 DNA: TGTGCCAGCAGTCTAAACCGCAGGTTATTCTCTGGAAACACCATATATTTT; CDR3 protein: CASSLNRRLFSGNTIYF
clone size: .; J gene: TRBJ2-1; D gene: TRBD2; CDR3 length: 12; V gene: TRBV6-6; CDR3 DNA: TGTGCCAGCAGCTCCGGGGGGAATGAGCAGTTCTTC; CDR3 protein: CASSSGGNEQFF
clone size: few; J gene: TRBJ1-2; D gene: TRBD1; CDR3 length: 14; V gene: TRBV4-3; CDR3 DNA: TGCGCCAGCAGCAAGGGACAGGGGGCGGAGGGCTACACCTTC; CDR3 protein: CASSKGQGAEGYTF
clone size: .; J gene: TRBJ2-7; D gene: TRBD1; CDR3 length: 15; V gene: TRBV7-9; CDR3 DNA: TGTGCCAGCAGCTTAGGTGCAGGGGGCTTCAACGAGCAGTACTTC; CDR3 protein: CASSLGAGGFNEQYF